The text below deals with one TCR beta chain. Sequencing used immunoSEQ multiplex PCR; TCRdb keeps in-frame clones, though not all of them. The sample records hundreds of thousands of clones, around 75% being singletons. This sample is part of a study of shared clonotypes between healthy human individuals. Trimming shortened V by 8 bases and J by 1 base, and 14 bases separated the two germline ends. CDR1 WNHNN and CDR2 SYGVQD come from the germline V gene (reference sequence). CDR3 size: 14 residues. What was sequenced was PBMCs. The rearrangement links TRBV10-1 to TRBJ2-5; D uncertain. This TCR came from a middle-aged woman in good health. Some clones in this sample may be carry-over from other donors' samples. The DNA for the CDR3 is TGCGCCAGCTCTCGTTCCGGGCTCCAAGAGACCCAGTACTTC. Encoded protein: CASSRSGLQETQYF.